This T cell receptor beta chain originates from a study of CD8 T cells in Susac syndrome. Reverse transcription of roughly 0.5 to 1 ug RNA was carried out with random hexamers. Amplification of TCR beta CDR3 used immunoSEQ multiplex PCR across 54 Vbeta and 13 Jbeta. One entry per CDR3 protein, called by TCRdb with MiXCR from the immunoSEQ multiplex PCR reads. The sample has under 200,000 distinct CDR3 sequences, 80% to 95% seen once. The study used healthy donors as controls matched for age and sex. TEMRA cells were FACS-enriched, while CD8+ and CD4+ T cells were negatively isolated. This CDR3 comprises 16 residues. Germline CDR1 is LGHNA and CDR2 is YSLEER. V was pared by 4 bases and J by 5 bases, with 9 bases of the junction left unmatched.

The receptor comes from a human donor in good health. Material: CD4+ T cells from PBMCs. The rearrangement links TRBV4-3 to TRBJ1-4, with 8 bases lining up with TRBD1. CDR3 region: CASSRADRVLNEKLFF. The CDR3 DNA follows: TGCGCCAGCAGCCGCGCGGACAGGGTTTTAAATGAAAAACTGTTTTTT.